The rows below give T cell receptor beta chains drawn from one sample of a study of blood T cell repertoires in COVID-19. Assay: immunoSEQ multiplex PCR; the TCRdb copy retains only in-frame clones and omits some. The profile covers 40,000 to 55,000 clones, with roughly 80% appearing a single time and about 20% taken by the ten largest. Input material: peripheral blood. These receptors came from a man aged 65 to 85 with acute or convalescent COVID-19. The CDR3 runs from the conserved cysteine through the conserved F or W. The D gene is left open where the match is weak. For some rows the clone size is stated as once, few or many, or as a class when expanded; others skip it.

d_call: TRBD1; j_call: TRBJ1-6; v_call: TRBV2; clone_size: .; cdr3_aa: CASRPTGGKGSPLHF; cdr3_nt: TGTGCCAGCAGGCCGACAGGGGGCAAAGGTTCACCCCTCCACTTT
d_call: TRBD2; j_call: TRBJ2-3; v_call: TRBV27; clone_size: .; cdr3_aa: CASSITSGGMGDTQYF; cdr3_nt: TGTGCCAGCAGTATTACTAGCGGGGGGATGGGAGATACGCAGTATTTT
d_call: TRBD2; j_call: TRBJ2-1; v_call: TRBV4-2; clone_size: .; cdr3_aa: CASSQVGTSGGKEQFF; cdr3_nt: TGTGCCAGCAGCCAAGTGGGGACTAGCGGGGGCAAGGAGCAGTTCTTC
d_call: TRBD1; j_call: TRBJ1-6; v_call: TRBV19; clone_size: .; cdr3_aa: CASTPTGGSSPLHF; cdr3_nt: TGTGCCAGTACCCCGACAGGGGGGAGTTCACCCCTCCACTTT
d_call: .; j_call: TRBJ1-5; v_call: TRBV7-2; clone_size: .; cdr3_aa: CASGGRGQPQHF; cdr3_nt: TGTGCCAGCGGGGGGAGGGGACAGCCCCAGCATTTT
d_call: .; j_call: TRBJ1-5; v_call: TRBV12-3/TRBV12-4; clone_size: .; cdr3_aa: CASTNVGGQPQHF; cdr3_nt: TGTGCCAGCACCAATGTAGGGGGACAGCCCCAGCATTTT
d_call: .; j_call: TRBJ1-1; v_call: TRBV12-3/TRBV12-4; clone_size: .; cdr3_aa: CASSLYTEAFF; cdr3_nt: TGTGCCAGCAGCCTGTACACTGAAGCTTTCTTT
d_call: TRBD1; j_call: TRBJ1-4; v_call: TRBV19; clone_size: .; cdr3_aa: CASSDYRGRAVEKLFF; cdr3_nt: TGTGCCAGTAGTGATTACAGGGGGCGTGCGGTTGAAAAACTGTTTTTT
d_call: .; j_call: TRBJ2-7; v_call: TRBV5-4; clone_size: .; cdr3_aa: CASSLETDYEQYF; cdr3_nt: TGTGCCAGCAGCTTGGAGACAGACTACGAGCAGTACTTC
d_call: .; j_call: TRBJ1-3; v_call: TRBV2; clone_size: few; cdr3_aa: CASSEQVSGNTIYF; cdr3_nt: TGTGCCAGCAGTGAACAGGTCTCTGGAAACACCATATATTTT
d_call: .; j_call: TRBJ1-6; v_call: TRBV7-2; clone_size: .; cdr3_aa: CASSSLTQGFNSPLHF; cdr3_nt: TGTGCCAGCAGTTCCTTGACCCAGGGTTTTAATTCACCCCTCCACTTT
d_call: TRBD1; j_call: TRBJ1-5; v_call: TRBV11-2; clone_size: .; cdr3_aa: CASSNDRGGNQPQHF; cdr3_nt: TGTGCCAGCAGCAACGACAGGGGTGGAAATCAGCCCCAGCATTTT
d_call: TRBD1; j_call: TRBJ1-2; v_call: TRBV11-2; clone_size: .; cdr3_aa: CASSLVTAGGGYTF; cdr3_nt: TGTGCCAGCAGCTTAGTTACCGCAGGGGGTGGCTACACCTTC
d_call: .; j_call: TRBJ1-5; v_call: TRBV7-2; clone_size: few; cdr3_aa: CASSSQKHPNQPQHF; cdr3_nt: TGTGCCAGCAGCTCCCAGAAACACCCGAATCAGCCCCAGCATTTT
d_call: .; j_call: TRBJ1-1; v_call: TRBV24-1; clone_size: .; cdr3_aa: CATFSQMNTEAFF; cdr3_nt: TGTGCCACCTTTTCCCAGATGAACACTGAAGCTTTCTTT
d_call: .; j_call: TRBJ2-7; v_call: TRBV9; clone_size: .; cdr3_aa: CASSVGSVATYEQYF; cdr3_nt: TGTGCCAGCAGCGTAGGTTCCGTCGCTACCTACGAGCAGTACTTC
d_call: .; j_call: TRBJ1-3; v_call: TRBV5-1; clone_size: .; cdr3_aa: CASSLAGRGSSIYF; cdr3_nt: TGCGCCAGCAGCTTGGCGGGCAGGGGATCCTCAATATATTTT
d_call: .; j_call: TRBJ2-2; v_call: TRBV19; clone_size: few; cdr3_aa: CASSAEYWNTGELFF; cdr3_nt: TGTGCCAGTAGTGCCGAGTATTGGAACACCGGGGAGCTGTTTTTT
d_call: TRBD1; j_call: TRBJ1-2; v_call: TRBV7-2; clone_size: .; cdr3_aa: CASSSLGQAWGYGYTF; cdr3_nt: TGTGCCAGCAGCTCCCTCGGACAGGCCTGGGGCTATGGCTACACCTTC
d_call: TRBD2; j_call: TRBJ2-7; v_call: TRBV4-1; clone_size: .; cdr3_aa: CASSHELAGQYEQYF; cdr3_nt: TGCGCCAGCAGCCATGAACTAGCGGGGCAGTACGAGCAGTACTTC
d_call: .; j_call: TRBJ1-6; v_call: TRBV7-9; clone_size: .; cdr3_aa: CASVNLGFSPLHF; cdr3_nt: TGTGCCAGCGTCAACCTGGGCTTCTCACCCCTCCACTTT
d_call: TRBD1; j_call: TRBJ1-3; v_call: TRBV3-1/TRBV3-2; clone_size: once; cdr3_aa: CASSPRDRGDTIYF; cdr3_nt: TGTGCCAGCAGCCCCCGGGACAGGGGTGACACCATATATTTT
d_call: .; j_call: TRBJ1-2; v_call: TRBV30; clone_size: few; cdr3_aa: CAWSVQQQTAYGYTF; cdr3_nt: TGTGCCTGGAGTGTACAGCAACAGACAGCCTATGGCTACACCTTC
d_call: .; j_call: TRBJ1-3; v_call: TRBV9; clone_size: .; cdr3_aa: CASSVTSGNTIYF; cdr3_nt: TGTGCCAGCAGCGTAACTAGCGGAAACACCATATATTTT
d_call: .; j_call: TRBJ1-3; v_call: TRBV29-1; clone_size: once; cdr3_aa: CSVDDRSAGNTIYF; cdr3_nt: TGCAGCGTAGATGACAGGTCGGCTGGAAACACCATATATTTT
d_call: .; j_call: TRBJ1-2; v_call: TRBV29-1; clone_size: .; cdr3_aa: CSVGLGGGPGYTF; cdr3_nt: TGCAGCGTTGGACTGGGAGGCGGCCCTGGCTACACCTTC
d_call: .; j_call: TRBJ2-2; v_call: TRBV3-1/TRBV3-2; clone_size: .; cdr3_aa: CASSQVLDISNTGELFF; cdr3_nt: TGTGCCAGCAGCCAAGTCCTGGACATCTCGAACACCGGGGAGCTGTTTTTT
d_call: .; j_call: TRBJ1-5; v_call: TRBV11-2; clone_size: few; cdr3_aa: CASSLGVGHSNQPQHF; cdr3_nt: TGTGCCAGCAGCTTGGGGGTGGGACATAGCAATCAGCCCCAGCATTTT
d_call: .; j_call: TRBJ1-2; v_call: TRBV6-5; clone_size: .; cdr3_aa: CASSSPDIGYGYTF; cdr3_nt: TGTGCCAGCAGCAGCCCAGATATCGGGTATGGCTACACCTTC
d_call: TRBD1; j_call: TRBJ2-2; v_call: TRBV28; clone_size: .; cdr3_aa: CASSLGGTGTGELFF; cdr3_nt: TGTGCCAGCAGTTTAGGGGGGACAGGGACCGGGGAGCTGTTTTTT
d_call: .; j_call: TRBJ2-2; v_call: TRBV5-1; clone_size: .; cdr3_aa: CASSLDGANTGELFF; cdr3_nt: TGCGCCAGCAGCTTGGACGGGGCGAACACCGGGGAGCTGTTTTTT
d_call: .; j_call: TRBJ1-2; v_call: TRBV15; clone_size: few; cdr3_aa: CATAYPRDSRNTF; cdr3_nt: TGTGCCACCGCCTACCCCCGGGACTCCCGAAACACCTTC
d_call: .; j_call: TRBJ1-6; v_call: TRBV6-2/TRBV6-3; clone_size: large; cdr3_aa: CASSLTSSYNSPLHF; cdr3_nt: TGTGCCAGCAGTTTGACTAGCTCCTATAATTCACCCCTCCACTTT
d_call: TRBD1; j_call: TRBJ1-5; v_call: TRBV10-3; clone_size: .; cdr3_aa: CAIRDSDRGNQPQHF; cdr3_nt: TGTGCCATCAGAGACTCGGACAGGGGGAACCAGCCCCAGCATTTT
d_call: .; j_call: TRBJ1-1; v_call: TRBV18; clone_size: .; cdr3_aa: CASSPAVPTEAFF; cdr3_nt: TGTGCCAGCTCACCAGCGGTCCCCACTGAAGCTTTCTTT
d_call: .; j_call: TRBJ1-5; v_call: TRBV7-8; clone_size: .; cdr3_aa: CASSLATGGLQPQHF; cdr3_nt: TGTGCCAGCAGCTTAGCTACGGGGGGGCTACAGCCCCAGCATTTT
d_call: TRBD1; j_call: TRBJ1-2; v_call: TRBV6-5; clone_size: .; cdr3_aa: CASSYSPGQVYGYTF; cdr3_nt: TGTGCCAGCAGTTACTCCCCTGGACAGGTCTATGGCTACACCTTC
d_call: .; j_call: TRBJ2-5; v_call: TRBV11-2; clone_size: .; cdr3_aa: CASSSLVGRIKETQYF; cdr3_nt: TGTGCCAGCAGCTCCCTGGTTGGGCGAATAAAAGAGACCCAGTACTTC
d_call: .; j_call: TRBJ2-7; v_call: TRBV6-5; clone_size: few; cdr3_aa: CACRGRAGDEQYF; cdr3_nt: TGTGCCTGTAGGGGGAGGGCTGGGGACGAGCAGTACTTC
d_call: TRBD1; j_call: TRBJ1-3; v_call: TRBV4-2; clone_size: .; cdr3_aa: CASSQAGQDLASSGNTIYF; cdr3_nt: TGTGCCAGCAGCCAAGCCGGACAGGACTTAGCCTCCTCTGGAAACACCATATATTTT
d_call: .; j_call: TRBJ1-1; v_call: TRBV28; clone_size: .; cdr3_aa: CASLGGGTEAFF; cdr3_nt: TGTGCCAGCCTCGGCGGAGGCACTGAAGCTTTCTTT
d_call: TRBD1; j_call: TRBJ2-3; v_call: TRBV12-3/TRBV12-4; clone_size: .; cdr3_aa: CASSRDRAYTQYF; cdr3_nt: TGTGCCAGCAGCCGGGACAGGGCGTATACGCAGTATTTT
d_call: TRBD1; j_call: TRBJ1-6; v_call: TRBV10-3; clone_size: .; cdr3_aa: CAISGQQGANISPLHF; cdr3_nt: TGTGCCATCAGTGGCCAACAGGGGGCGAATATTTCACCCCTCCACTTT
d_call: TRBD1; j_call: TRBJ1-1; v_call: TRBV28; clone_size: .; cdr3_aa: CASSRTGGTEAFF; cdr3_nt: TGTGCCAGCAGCCGTACAGGGGGCACTGAAGCTTTCTTT
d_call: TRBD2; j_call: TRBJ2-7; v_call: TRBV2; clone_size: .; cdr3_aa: CASRLSGAPPYEQYF; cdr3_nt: TGTGCCAGCAGACTTAGCGGGGCACCCCCCTACGAGCAGTACTTC
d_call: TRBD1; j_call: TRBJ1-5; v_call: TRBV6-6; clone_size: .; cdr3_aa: CASSGQGAYSNQPQHF; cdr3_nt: TGTGCCAGCTCAGGACAGGGGGCTTATAGCAATCAGCCCCAGCATTTT
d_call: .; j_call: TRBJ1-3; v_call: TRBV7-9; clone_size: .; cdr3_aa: CASSLGTGSGNTIYF; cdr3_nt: TGTGCCAGCAGCTTAGGGACTGGGTCGGGAAACACCATATATTTT
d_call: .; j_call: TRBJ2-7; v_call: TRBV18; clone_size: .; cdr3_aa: CASSPGYEQYF; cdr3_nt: TGTGCCAGCTCACCCGGGTACGAGCAGTACTTC
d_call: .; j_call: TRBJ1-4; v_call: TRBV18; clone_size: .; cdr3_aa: CASSLPGSYAEKLFF; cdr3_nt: TGTGCCAGCTCACTCCCAGGGTCTTACGCGGAAAAACTGTTTTTT
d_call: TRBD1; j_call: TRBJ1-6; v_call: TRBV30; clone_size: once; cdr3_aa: CAWRRQGARSPLHF; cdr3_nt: TGTGCCTGGAGGAGACAGGGGGCGCGTTCACCCCTCCACTTT
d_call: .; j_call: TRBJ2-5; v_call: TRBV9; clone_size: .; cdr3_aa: CASSVDRGGETQYF; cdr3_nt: TGTGCCAGCAGCGTAGACAGGGGAGGAGAGACCCAGTACTTC
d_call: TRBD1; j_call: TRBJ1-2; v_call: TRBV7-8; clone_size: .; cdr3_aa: CASSPMTGNYGYTF; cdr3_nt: TGTGCCAGCAGTCCCATGACAGGGAACTATGGCTACACCTTC
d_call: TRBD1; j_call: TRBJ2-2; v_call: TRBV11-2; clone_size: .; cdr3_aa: CASSQGQANTGELFF; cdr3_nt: TGTGCCAGCAGCCAGGGACAGGCAAACACCGGGGAGCTGTTTTTT